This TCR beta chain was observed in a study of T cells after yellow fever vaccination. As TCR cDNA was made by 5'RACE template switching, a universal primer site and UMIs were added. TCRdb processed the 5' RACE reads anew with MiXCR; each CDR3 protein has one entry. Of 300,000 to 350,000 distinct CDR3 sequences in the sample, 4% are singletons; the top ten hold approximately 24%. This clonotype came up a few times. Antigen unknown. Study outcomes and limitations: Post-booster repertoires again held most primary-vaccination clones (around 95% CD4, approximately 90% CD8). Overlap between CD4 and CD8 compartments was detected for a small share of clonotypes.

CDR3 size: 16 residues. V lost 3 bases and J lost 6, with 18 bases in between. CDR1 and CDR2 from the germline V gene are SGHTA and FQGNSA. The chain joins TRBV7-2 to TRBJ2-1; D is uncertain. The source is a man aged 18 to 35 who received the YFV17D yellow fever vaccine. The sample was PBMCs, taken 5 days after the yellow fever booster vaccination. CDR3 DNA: TGTGCCAGCAGCTTGAGTGGGTTGCGGTTCGCCAATGAGCAGTTCTTC. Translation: CASSLSGLRFANEQFF.